A single sample is the source of the 22 T cell receptor beta chains below, sequenced in a study of T cell changes during pregnancy in multiple sclerosis. The assay was immunoSEQ multiplex PCR, and TCRdb's table has in-frame clones only and misses some. The table shows about 58,000 clones, with approximately 93% occurring only once. The input for sequencing was CD8+ T cells from peripheral blood mononuclear cells, taken in the second trimester of pregnancy. The receptors here all came from a female donor with multiple sclerosis, enrolled in a pregnancy study.

This clone came up once. The J gene is TRBJ2-5, the V gene TRBV7-6, with D perhaps TRBD1 (6 bases). Trimming pared 5 bases from V and 5 bases from J, leaving 12 bases between. The germline gives CDR1 SGHVS, CDR2 FNYEAQ. The CDR3 is 13 residues long. CDR3 in amino acids: CASSHRVWETQYF. The CDR3 DNA reads TGTGCCAGCAGCCACAGGGTCTGGGAGACCCAGTACTTC.

The CDR3 bases are TGTGCCAGCAGTTCCAAAGGGGTCGAGCCCTACGAGCAGTACTTC. It specifies CASSSKGVEPYEQYF. The chain joins TRBV27 to TRBJ2-7, with D possibly matching TRBD1 (5 bases). With 4 bases removed from V and 2 bases from J, the gap between germline ends came to 15 bases. CDR1 MNHEY and CDR2 SMNVEV come from the germline V gene (reference sequence). CDR3 length equals 15 residues.

The table lists this clone with a few counts. The chain carries TRBV14 and TRBJ1-5, with 9 bases identical to TRBD1. Germline loops: CDR1 SGHDN, CDR2 FVKESK. The CDR3 contains 15 residues. V lost 6 bases to trimming and J lost 6 bases; unmatched junction nucleotides: 9. The CDR3 is CASRLEQGAGQPQHF. Written as DNA, the CDR3 is TGTGCCAGCAGATTAGAACAGGGGGCCGGTCAGCCCCAGCATTTT.

V usage is TRBV9 and J usage is TRBJ2-7; 9 nucleotides align to TRBD2. Germline-derived CDR1 and CDR2 are SGDLS and YYNGEE. The CDR3 consists of 15 residues. Losses at the gene ends were 4 bases for V and 5 bases for J; bases not matched to a gene: 10. The DNA of the CDR3 is TGTGCCAGCAGCCCAGGGACTAGCATCGGTGACGAGCAGTACTTC. Protein sequence: CASSPGTSIGDEQYF.

The rearrangement links TRBV4-1 to TRBJ2-7, with 8 bases matching TRBD1. CDR1 is MGHRA, CDR2 YSYEKL, per germline. Trimming removed 1 base from V and 6 bases from J; junction bases left unmatched: 2. The CDR3 runs 13 residues. The CDR3 DNA sequence: TGCGCCAGCAGCCAAGGGCAGGGGGCCGAGCAGTACTTC. This gives the protein CASSQGQGAEQYF.

The V gene is TRBV29-1, the J gene TRBJ2-1; TRBD2 is a possible D gene (5 bases). In germline, CDR1 is SQVTM, CDR2 ANQGSEA. The V and J ends lost 4 bases and 6 bases respectively, with 13 bases between them. The CDR3 is made up of 13 amino acids. CDR3 sequence (DNA): TGCAGCGTTGTTTTGGGAGCGTTCAATGAGCAGTTCTTC. This codes for CSVVLGAFNEQFF.

The gene calls are TRBV7-9 and TRBJ2-2; D might be TRBD2 (5 bases). Germline CDR1 is SEHNR and CDR2 is FQNEAQ (reference sequence). Trimming stripped 6 bases from V and 0 bases from J, with 17 bases between. This CDR3 is 17 amino acids long. CDR3 DNA: TGTGCCAGCAGACGTACTCCGACTACGACGAACACCGGGGAGCTGTTTTTT. As protein: CASRRTPTTTNTGELFF.

This clone was seen a single time. The chain employs TRBV7-9 and TRBJ1-1; TRBD1 agrees at 7 bases. The germline CDR1 and CDR2 sequences are SEHNR and FQNEAQ (reference sequence). The trim removed 3 bases at V and 5 bases at J, leaving 6 bases unmatched. The CDR3 is 14 residues long. In nucleotides, the CDR3 is TGTGCCAGCAGCTTGTCGCAGGGGGGAACTGAAGCTTTCTTT. Translated, it gives CASSLSQGGTEAFF.

The chain is built from TRBV11-1 and TRBJ2-1, with TRBD2 matching 8 bases. The trim removed 3 bases at V and 8 bases at J, leaving 6 bases unmatched. CDR3 length equals 14 residues. The germline gives CDR1 SGHAT, CDR2 FQDESV (reference sequence). The CDR3 DNA is TGTGCCAGCAGCTTGAGCGGGAGATATGATGAGCAGTTCTTC. Translating gives CASSLSGRYDEQFF.

The rearrangement joins TRBV6-5 to TRBJ1-1; TRBD1 is a possible D gene (5 bases). The CDR3 extends over 13 amino acids. Per the germline V gene, CDR1 is MNHEY and CDR2 is SVGAGI. The V gene lost 4 bases and the J gene lost 8 bases, with 14 bases spanning the gap. The CDR3 is CASSSRRDLEAFF. DNA of the CDR3: TGTGCCAGCAGTTCGAGGCGGGACTTAGAAGCTTTCTTT.

The V and J genes are TRBV27 and TRBJ2-7, with 9 bases aligning to TRBD2. This CDR3 comprises 16 residues. The germline V gene encodes CDR1 MNHEY and CDR2 SMNVEV (reference sequence). The V gene end was trimmed by 3 bases and the J gene end by 2 bases; junction bases not matched to a gene: 8. CDR3 loop: CASSFGLAGRAYEQYF. DNA of the CDR3: TGTGCCAGCAGTTTCGGGCTAGCGGGACGGGCCTACGAGCAGTACTTC.

The V and J genes are TRBV5-1 and TRBJ2-1; 9 bases line up with TRBD1. Germline values: CDR1 SGHRS, CDR2 YFSETQ. CDR3 size: 12 residues. The J segment lost 14 bases and the V segment lost 4 bases, leaving 7 bases of the junction unmatched. CDR3 DNA sequence: TGCGCCAGCAGCATTAACCGGGACAGGGAGTTCTTC. Amino acids: CASSINRDREFF.

This chain joins TRBV19 and TRBJ1-5; 10 nucleotides align to TRBD1. The germline V gene encodes CDR1 LNHDA and CDR2 SQIVND (reference sequence). CDR3 length equals 16 residues. The V segment lost 6 bases and the J segment 2 bases; nucleotides outside the gene matches: 7. CDR3 bases: TGTGCCAGTAGCACCTCCGGGACAGGGGGCAATCAGCCCCAGCATTTT. Amino acids: CASSTSGTGGNQPQHF.

This clone has only one observation. V is TRBV5-1 and J is TRBJ2-5; D not certain. CDR3 length: 13 amino acids. V gave up 4 bases and J gave up 8 bases, with 15 bases separating them. The germline CDR1 and CDR2 sequences are SGHRS and YFSETQ. CDR3 bases: TGCGCCAGCAGCATAGCTCCCTTTAATACCCAGTACTTC. Its protein product is CASSIAPFNTQYF.

The V gene is TRBV27, the J gene TRBJ1-2; D may be TRBD1 (5 bases). The ends were cut back, 6 bases at V and 4 bases at J, with 12 bases in the middle. The germline CDR1 and CDR2 sequences are MNHEY and SMNVEV (reference sequence). The CDR3 totals 13 residues. CDR3 bases: TGTGCCAGCAGACCTCTCGGGGGCTATGGCTACACCTTC. The encoded protein is CASRPLGGYGYTF.

This sequence joins TRBV10-2 and TRBJ2-7; perhaps TRBD1 as D (6 bases). Germline lookup yields CDR1 WSHSY and CDR2 SAAADI. V lost 3 bases, J lost 3 bases, and 9 bases lay in between. The CDR3 runs to 13 residues. CDR3 DNA sequence: TGCGCCAGCAGTGACACAGGGAGCTACGAGCAGTACTTC. This codes for CASSDTGSYEQYF.

The CDR3 nucleotides read TGTGCCAGCCATCAGACAGGGGGCGGATATTCACCCCTCCACTTT. This codes for CASHQTGGGYSPLHF. V gene TRBV7-2 combines with J gene TRBJ1-6; 10 nucleotides agree with TRBD1. CDR3 length: 15 amino acids. Germline CDR1 reads SGHTA; CDR2 reads FQGNSA. The V and J ends lost 8 bases and 8 bases, in that order; junction bases with no gene match: 9.

The rearrangement joins TRBV30 to TRBJ1-4; weak D call: TRBD1 (5 bases). Between the trimmed V and J ends, which lost 3 bases and 4 bases, there was a span of 9 bases. Germline V CDR1 and CDR2: GTSNPN, SVGIG (reference sequence). This CDR3 spans 13 amino acids. The CDR3 region has the DNA TGTGCCTGGAGGGACACCGGTAATGAAAAACTGTTTTTT. Translated, it gives CAWRDTGNEKLFF.

CDR3: CASSWEGGYEQYF. The CDR3 region has the DNA TGTGCCAGCAGTTGGGAAGGGGGCTACGAGCAGTACTTC. The chain uses TRBV27 and TRBJ2-7; maybe TRBD1 (6 bases). V gave up 4 bases and J gave up 3 bases, with 10 bases separating them. The CDR3 spans 13 residues. Germline-derived CDR1 and CDR2 are MNHEY and SMNVEV (reference sequence).

The chain combines TRBV27 with TRBJ1-1, with D unclear. Trimming left V 7 bases short and J 4 bases short, with 10 bases between. Germline V gene lookup returns CDR1 MNHEY and CDR2 SMNVEV (reference sequence). The CDR3 is 12 amino acids. The CDR3 reads CASKEGGTEAFF. CDR3 DNA: TGTGCCAGCAAAGAAGGAGGCACTGAAGCTTTCTTT.

The chain links TRBV5-1 to TRBJ2-1, with TRBD1 matching 9 bases. The CDR3 contains 14 residues. Germline-derived CDR1 and CDR2 are SGHRS and YFSETQ. V shed 4 bases, J shed 7 bases, and the junction held 6 bases outside the gene matches. This CDR3 is CASSEGQGMNEQFF. Written as DNA, the CDR3 is TGCGCCAGCAGCGAGGGACAGGGTATGAATGAGCAGTTCTTC.

This chain links TRBV4-1 with TRBJ2-7, with D possibly matching TRBD2 (5 bases). This CDR3 comprises 15 residues. Trimming removed 2 bases from V and 2 bases from J, with 13 bases in between. In germline, CDR1 is MGHRA, CDR2 YSYEKL. CDR3 region: CASSQTPGKTYEQYF. The CDR3 DNA is TGCGCCAGCAGCCAAACCCCCGGGAAAACCTACGAGCAGTACTTC.